The T cell receptor beta chain described here comes from a study of blood T cell repertoires in COVID-19. Produced via immunoSEQ multiplex PCR; TCRdb's table is partial and in-frame only. The sample lists under 45,000 clones, more than 65% seen once, with about 27% in the top ten. This clone has just one count. The length of the CDR3 is 13 residues. CDR1 and CDR2 from the germline V gene are SQVTM and ANQGSEA. J was trimmed by 5 bases and V by 8 bases; bases with no gene match: 9. This receptor was identified in a man older than 75 with acute or convalescent COVID-19. Source material: peripheral blood. The chain combines TRBV29-1 with TRBJ1-1; TRBD1 matches 9 bases. CDR3: CSSLGDRETEAFF. The CDR3 nucleotides read TGCAGCTCTCTGGGGGACAGGGAAACTGAAGCTTTCTTT. The full variable domain, rest sourced from reference TRBV29-1 and TRBJ1-1, is SAVISQKPSRDICQRGTSLTIQCQVDSQVTMMFWYRQQPGQSLTLIATANQGSEATYESGFVIDKFPISRPNLTFSTLTVSNMSPEDSSIYLCSSLGDRETEAFFGQGTRLTVV.